Each of the 10 T cell receptor beta chains below was sequenced from the same sample in a study of cytotoxic CD8 clonotypes in ibrutinib-treated CLL. The data were produced by immunoSEQ multiplex PCR, yet TCRdb's version contains in-frame clones alone and is incomplete. Among some 350,000 clones listed, roughly 70% were seen once. Sequencing used PBMCs, obtained after 36 months of ibrutinib treatment. The receptors were sampled from a human donor with chronic lymphocytic leukemia.

V usage is TRBV19 and J usage is TRBJ1-1; no definite D call. Between the trimmed V and J ends, which lost 6 bases and 5 bases, there was a span of 7 bases. The length of the CDR3 is 11 residues. Germline V gives CDR1 LNHDA, CDR2 SQIVND (reference sequence). The CDR3 spells CASREGTEAFF. The CDR3 coding sequence is TGTGCCAGTAGGGAGGGAACTGAAGCTTTCTTT. The whole variable domain, filled in from reference TRBV19 and TRBJ1-1, reads DGGITQSPKYLFRKEGQNVTLSCEQNLNHDAMYWYRQDPGQGLRLIYYSQIVNDFQKGDIAEGYSVSREKKESFPLTVTSAQKNPTAFYLCASREGTEAFFGQGTRLTVV.

This clone was seen only a few times. This chain links TRBV6-1 with TRBJ1-2, with 9 bases that match TRBD1. Trimming cost V 2 bases and J 2 bases; bases outside gene matches: 9. The CDR3 extends over 17 amino acids. Per the germline V gene, CDR1 is MNHNS and CDR2 is SASEGT. CDR3 amino acids: CASSERMWTGANYGYTF. CDR3 in DNA: TGTGCCAGCAGTGAAAGAATGTGGACAGGGGCGAACTATGGCTACACCTTC.

J is TRBJ1-2 and V is TRBV5-1; D is uncertain. The germline V gene encodes CDR1 SGHRS and CDR2 YFSETQ. The CDR3 loop spans 14 amino acids. V lost 7 bases and J lost 0, with 13 bases in between. The CDR3 DNA follows: TGCGCCAGCCGACTTCAGGTTTCTAACTATGGCTACACCTTC. Protein product: CASRLQVSNYGYTF.

This clone has just one count. The chain couples TRBV13 to TRBJ1-5; no reliable D call. The V gene lost 3 bases and the J gene lost 3 bases, with 9 bases spanning the gap. CDR1 is PRHDT, CDR2 FYEKMQ, per germline (reference sequence). The CDR3 totals 14 residues. The CDR3 region has the DNA TGTGCCAGCAGCTTCCCGGGGAACAATCAGCCCCAGCATTTT. Encoded protein: CASSFPGNNQPQHF.

The chain couples TRBV10-3 to TRBJ2-1, with D possibly matching TRBD2 (6 bases). The CDR3 is 16 amino acids. The ends were cut back, 2 bases at V and 9 bases at J, with 20 bases in the middle. From germline, CDR1 is ENHRY and CDR2 SYGVKD. The CDR3 protein is CAISELPGTLLGEQFF. Here the CDR3 DNA reads TGTGCCATCAGTGAGCTACCGGGGACTTTATTGGGTGAGCAGTTCTTC.

The V call is TRBV4-1, the J call TRBJ1-5; perhaps TRBD1 as D (5 bases). Trimming took 1 base from V and 0 from J, leaving 13 bases between them. This CDR3 contains 17 residues. Germline V CDR1 and CDR2: MGHRA, YSYEKL. This CDR3 is CASSQGPGTVSNQPQHF. The CDR3 region has the DNA TGCGCCAGCAGCCAAGGACCCGGGACGGTTAGCAATCAGCCCCAGCATTTT.

CDR3 residues: CASSLIWTGIHNEQFF. CDR3 sequence (DNA): TGTGCCAGCAGCTTAATCTGGACGGGGATTCACAATGAGCAGTTCTTC. The rearrangement uses TRBV7-2 and TRBJ2-1; a weak D match, TRBD2 (5 bases). V was pared by 2 bases and J by 5 bases, with 16 bases between. The CDR3 covers 16 residues. CDR1 is SGHTA, CDR2 FQGNSA, per germline.

This clone appeared a few times. The rearrangement joins TRBV19 to TRBJ2-1; 8 bases align to TRBD2. J lost 1 base, V lost 4 bases, and 6 bases had no gene match. CDR3 length equals 16 residues. Per the germline V gene, CDR1 is LNHDA and CDR2 is SQIVND (reference sequence). The DNA of the CDR3 is TGTGCCAGTAGTAGACAGCGGGGGAATTCCTACAATGAGCAGTTCTTC. Amino acids: CASSRQRGNSYNEQFF.

This clone occurred once. This chain's CDR3 is CASSLVPGTSGGYEQYF. The CDR3 coding sequence is TGTGCCAGCAGCTTAGTCCCCGGGACTAGCGGAGGCTACGAGCAGTACTTC. J is TRBJ2-7 and V is TRBV7-6; 11 nucleotides agree with TRBD2. After removal of 1 base from V and 3 bases from J, the junction contained 8 bases not matched to a gene. Per germline, CDR1 SGHVS and CDR2 FNYEAQ. The CDR3 length is 17 residues. Using reference TRBV7-6 and TRBJ2-7 for the parts outside the CDR3, the full variable domain is GAGVSQSPRYKVTKRGQDVALRCDPISGHVSLYWYRQALGQGPEFLTYFNYEAQQDKSGLPNDRFSAERPEGSISTLTIQRTEQRDSAMYRCASSLVPGTSGGYEQYFGPGTRLTVT.

This sequence joins TRBV30 and TRBJ1-2; 11 bases are a match to TRBD1. Germline CDR1 reads GTSNPN; CDR2 reads SVGIG (reference sequence). V dropped 3 bases and J dropped 3; count of bases not matched to a gene: 15. This CDR3 contains 18 residues. The chain's CDR3 is CAWSALGTGGHSDYGYTF. In DNA, the CDR3 is TGTGCCTGGAGCGCGTTGGGGACAGGGGGTCATTCCGACTATGGCTACACCTTC.